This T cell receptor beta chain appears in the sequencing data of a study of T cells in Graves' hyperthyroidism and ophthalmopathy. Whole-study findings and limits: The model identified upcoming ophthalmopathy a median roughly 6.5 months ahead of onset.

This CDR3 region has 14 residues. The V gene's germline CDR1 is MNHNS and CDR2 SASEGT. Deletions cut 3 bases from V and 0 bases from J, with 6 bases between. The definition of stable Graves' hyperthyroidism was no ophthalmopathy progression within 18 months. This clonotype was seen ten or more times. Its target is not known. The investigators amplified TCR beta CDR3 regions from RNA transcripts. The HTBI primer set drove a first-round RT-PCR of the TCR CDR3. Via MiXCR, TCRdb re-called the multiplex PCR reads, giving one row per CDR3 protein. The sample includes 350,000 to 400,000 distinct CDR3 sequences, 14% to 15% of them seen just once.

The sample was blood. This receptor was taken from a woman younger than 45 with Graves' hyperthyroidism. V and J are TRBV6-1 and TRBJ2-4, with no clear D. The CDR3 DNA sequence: TGTGCCAGCAGTGAGATGATAGCCAAAAACATTCAGTACTTC. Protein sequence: CASSEMIAKNIQYF.